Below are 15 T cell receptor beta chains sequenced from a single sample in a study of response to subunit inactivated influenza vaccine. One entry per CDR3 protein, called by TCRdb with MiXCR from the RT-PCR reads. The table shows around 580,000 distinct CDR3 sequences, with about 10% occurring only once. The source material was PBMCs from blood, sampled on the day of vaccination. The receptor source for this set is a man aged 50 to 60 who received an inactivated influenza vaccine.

CDR3 sequence (DNA): TGCGCCAGCAGCCAAGGACACACAGATACGCAGTATTTT. It yields the protein CASSQGHTDTQYF. This chain links TRBV4-1 with TRBJ2-3, with no clear D. Germline CDR1 reads MGHRA; CDR2 reads YSYEKL. Trimming removed 1 base at V and 2 bases at J, with 4 bases between. The length of the CDR3 is 13 residues.

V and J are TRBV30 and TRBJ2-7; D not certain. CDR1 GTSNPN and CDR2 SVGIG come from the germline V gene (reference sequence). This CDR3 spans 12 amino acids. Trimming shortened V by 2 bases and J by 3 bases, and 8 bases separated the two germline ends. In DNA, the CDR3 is TGTGCCTGGAGTCTCCTTAACTACGAGCAGTACTTC. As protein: CAWSLLNYEQYF.

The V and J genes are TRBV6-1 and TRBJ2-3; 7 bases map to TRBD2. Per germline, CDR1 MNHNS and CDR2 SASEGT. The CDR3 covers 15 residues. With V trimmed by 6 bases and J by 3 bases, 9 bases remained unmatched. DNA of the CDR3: TGTGCCAGCAGACCCACGGGGCGGGGGACAGATACGCAGTATTTT. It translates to CASRPTGRGTDTQYF.

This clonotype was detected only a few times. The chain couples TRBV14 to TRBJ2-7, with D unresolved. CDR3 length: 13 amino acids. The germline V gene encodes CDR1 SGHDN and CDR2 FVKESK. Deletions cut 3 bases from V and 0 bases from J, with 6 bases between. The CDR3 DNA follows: TGTGCCAGCAGCCATACCGACTCCTACGAGCAGTACTTC. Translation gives CASSHTDSYEQYF.

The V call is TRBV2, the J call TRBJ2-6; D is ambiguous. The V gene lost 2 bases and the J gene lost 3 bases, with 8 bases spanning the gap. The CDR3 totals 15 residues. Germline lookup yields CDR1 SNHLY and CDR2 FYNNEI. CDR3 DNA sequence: TGTGCCAGCAGTGAAACCGGGTATGGGGCCAACGTCCTGACTTTC. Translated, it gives CASSETGYGANVLTF.

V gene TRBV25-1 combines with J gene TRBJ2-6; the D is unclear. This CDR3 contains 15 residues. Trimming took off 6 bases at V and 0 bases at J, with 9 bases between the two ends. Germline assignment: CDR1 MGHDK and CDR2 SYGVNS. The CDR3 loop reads CASSGRNSGANVLTF. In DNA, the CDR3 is TGTGCCAGCAGCGGACGGAACTCTGGGGCCAACGTCCTGACTTTC.

DNA of the CDR3: TGCAGTGCTAGAGATCGGGGCGGAACGAACACCGGGGAGCTGTTTTTT. Translating it yields CSARDRGGTNTGELFF. This sequence joins TRBV20-1 and TRBJ2-2; D assignment may be TRBD1 or TRBD2 (5 bases each). Germline V lookup: CDR1 DFQATT, CDR2 SNEGSKA (reference sequence). The CDR3 has 16 amino acids. Trimming left V 0 bases short and J 0 bases short, with 11 bases between.

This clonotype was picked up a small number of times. The CDR3 nucleotides are TGCAGTGCTAGTTCCAGCGCAGCTTTCTTT. Protein product: CSASSSAAFF. V gene TRBV20-1 combines with J gene TRBJ1-1; no clear D. Between the trimmed V and J ends, which lost 3 bases and 10 bases, there was a span of 9 bases. There are 10 residues in the CDR3. Germline values: CDR1 DFQATT, CDR2 SNEGSKA (reference sequence).

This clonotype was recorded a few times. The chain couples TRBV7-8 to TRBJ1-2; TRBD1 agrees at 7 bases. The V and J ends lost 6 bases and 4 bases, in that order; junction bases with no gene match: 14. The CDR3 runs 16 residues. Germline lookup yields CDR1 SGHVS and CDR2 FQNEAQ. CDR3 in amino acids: CASRRDTTGAVYGYTF. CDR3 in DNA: TGTGCCAGCAGGCGAGATACAACAGGGGCTGTCTATGGCTACACCTTC.

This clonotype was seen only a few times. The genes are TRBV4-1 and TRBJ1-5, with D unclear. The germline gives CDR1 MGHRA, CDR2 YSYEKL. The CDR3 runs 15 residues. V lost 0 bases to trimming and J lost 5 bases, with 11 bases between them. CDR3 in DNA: TGCGCCAGCAGCCAAGATGGGCAGAGCGATCAGCCCCAGCATTTT. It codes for CASSQDGQSDQPQHF.

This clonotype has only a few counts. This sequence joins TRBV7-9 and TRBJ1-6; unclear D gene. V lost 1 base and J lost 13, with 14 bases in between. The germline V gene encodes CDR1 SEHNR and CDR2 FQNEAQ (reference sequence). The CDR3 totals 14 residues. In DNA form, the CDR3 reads TGTGCCAGCAGCTTAGAACAGACCCTACGTCCCCTCCACTTT. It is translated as CASSLEQTLRPLHF.

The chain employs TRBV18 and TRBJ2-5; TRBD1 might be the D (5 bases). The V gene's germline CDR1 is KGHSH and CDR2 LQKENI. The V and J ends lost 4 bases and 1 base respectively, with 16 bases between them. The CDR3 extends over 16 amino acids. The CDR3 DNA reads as TGTGCCAGCTCACAGCCTGGGCTGGACACCCAAGAGACCCAGTACTTC. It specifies CASSQPGLDTQETQYF. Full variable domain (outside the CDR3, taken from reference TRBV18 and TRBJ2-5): NAGVMQNPRHLVRRRGQEARLRCSPMKGHSHVYWYRQLPEEGLKFMVYLQKENIIDESGMPKERFSAEFPKEGPSILRIQQVVRGDSAAYFCASSQPGLDTQETQYFGPGTRLLVL.

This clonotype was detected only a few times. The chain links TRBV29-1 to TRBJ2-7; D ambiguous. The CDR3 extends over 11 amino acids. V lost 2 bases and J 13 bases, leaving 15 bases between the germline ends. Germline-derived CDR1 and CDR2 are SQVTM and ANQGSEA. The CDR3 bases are TGCAGCGTTGAACAGGAGTTTGGCCAATACTTC. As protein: CSVEQEFGQYF.

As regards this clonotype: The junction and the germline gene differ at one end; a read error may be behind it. The CDR3 spells CASSLARGRTDTQYF. In nucleotides, the CDR3 is TGTGCTAGCAGCTTAGCGCGCGGACGCACAGATACGCAGTATTTT. This sequence joins TRBV7-7 and TRBJ2-3; weak D call: TRBD2 (5 bases). The CDR3 contains 15 residues. Per the germline V gene, CDR1 is SSHAT and CDR2 is FNYEAQ (reference sequence). Filled out from reference TRBV7-7 and TRBJ2-3, the complete variable domain reads GAGVSQSPRYKVTKRGQDVTLRCDPISSHATLYWYQQALGQGPEFLTYFNYEAQPDKSGLPSDRFSAERPEGSISTLTIQRTEQRDSAMYRCASSLARGRTDTQYFGPGTRLTVL.

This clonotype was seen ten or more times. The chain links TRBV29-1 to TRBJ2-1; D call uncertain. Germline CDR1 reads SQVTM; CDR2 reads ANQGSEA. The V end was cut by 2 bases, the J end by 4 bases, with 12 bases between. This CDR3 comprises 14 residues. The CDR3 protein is CSVELAGEYNEQFF. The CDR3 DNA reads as TGCAGCGTTGAATTGGCTGGAGAATACAATGAGCAGTTCTTC.